This T cell receptor beta chain was documented in a study of blood T cell repertoires in COVID-19. Study information: Both acute and convalescent COVID-19 samples were obtained from the United States, Italy and Spain. The analysed material was cDNA or gDNA that came from T cells, B-cell-depleted T cells, or PBMCs.

Authors' analysis steps: Reference gene primer amplification yielded estimated nucleated cell counts. Using immunoSEQ multiplex PCR, the repertoire was profiled, and TCRdb retains in-frame clones only, with some absent. That table gives V, J and clone size, and the DNA gave D and trimming. The profile shows 150,000 to 200,000 clones, approximately 80% of them singletons. The germline CDR1 and CDR2 sequences are SGDLS and YYNGEE. The CDR3 has 20 residues. J gave up 1 base and V 1 base, and 11 bases lay outside the gene matches. This rearrangement joins TRBV9 to TRBJ2-3, with 14 bases identical to TRBD2. The sequenced sample consisted of peripheral blood. The sequence derives from a woman aged 60 to 75 with acute or convalescent COVID-19. CDR3: CASSVTVRLAGGPGTDTQYF. The CDR3, as DNA: TGTGCCAGCAGCGTAACAGTGCGACTAGCGGGGGGGCCTGGCACAGATACGCAGTATTTT. The variable domain in full, with the rest retrieved from reference TRBV9 and TRBJ2-3, is DSGVTQTPKHLITATGQRVTLRCSPRSGDLSVYWYQQSLDQGLQFLIQYYNGEERAKGNILERFSAQQFPDLHSELNLSSLELGDSALYFCASSVTVRLAGGPGTDTQYFGPGTRLTVL.